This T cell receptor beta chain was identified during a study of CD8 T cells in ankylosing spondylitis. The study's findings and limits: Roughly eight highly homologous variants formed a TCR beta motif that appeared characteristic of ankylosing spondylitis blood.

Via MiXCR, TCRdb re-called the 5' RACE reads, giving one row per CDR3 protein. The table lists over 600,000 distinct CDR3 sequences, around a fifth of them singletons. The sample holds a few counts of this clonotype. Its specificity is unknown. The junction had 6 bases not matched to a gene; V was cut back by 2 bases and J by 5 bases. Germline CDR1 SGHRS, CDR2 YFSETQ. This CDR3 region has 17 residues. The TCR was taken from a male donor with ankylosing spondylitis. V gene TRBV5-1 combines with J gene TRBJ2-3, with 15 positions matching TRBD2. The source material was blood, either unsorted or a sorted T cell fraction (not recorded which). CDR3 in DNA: TGCGCCAGCAGCTTTCGGACTAGCGGGGGGGCCGAAGATACGCAGTATTTT. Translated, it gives CASSFRTSGGAEDTQYF.